This T cell receptor beta chain was retrieved from a study of T cells in Graves' hyperthyroidism and ophthalmopathy. Study at large: Peripheral blood was obtained at initial diagnosis, preceding any treatment. Findings and limits, study-wide: Blood held most thyroid clonotypes expanded above 0.001 frequency.

Amplification yielded TCR beta CDR3 regions, with RNA transcripts as the source. An initial round of RT-PCR targeting the TCR CDR3 relied on the HTBI primer set. TCRdb independently ran MiXCR on the multiplex PCR reads; one entry per CDR3 protein. The sample yields some 270,000 distinct CDR3 sequences, approximately 15% seen once. V was pared by 6 bases and J by 6 bases, with 20 bases between. The CDR3 contains 16 residues. Germline loops: CDR1 MNHEY, CDR2 SMNVEV (reference sequence). Clinical symptoms, serum thyroxine, TRAb, thyroid ultrasound and orbital computed tomography informed diagnoses. This clonotype showed up many times. Its matching antigen is unknown.

Sequenced input: blood. The chain combines TRBV27 with TRBJ1-4; D perhaps matches TRBD1 (5 bases). The sequence came from a woman aged 40-49 years with Graves' hyperthyroidism. The CDR3 region has the DNA TGTGCCAGCAGACCTACGATCACGGGGACCTATGAAAAACTGTTTTTT. It encodes CASRPTITGTYEKLFF.